This T cell receptor (beta chain) was recovered during a study of blood T cell repertoires in COVID-19. TCRdb's table, derived via immunoSEQ multiplex PCR, lists solely in-frame clones and lacks some. The table records hundreds of thousands of clones, around 86% of them present only once. The CDR3 extends over 14 amino acids. V shed 3 bases, J shed 4 bases, and the junction held 6 bases outside the gene matches. CDR1 and CDR2 (germline): LNHDA, SQIVND (reference sequence). This clonotype was obtained from a woman between 45 and 60 years old who had recovered from COVID-19. The specimen sequenced was PBMCs or T cells enriched from blood (not recorded which). The chain joins TRBV19 to TRBJ2-7; TRBD1 matches 7 bases. CDR3 sequence (DNA): TGTGCCAGTAGTATCAGGGACAGACAATACGAGCAGTACTTC. It codes for CASSIRDRQYEQYF. Drawing the rest from reference TRBV19 and TRBJ2-7, the complete variable domain is DGGITQSPKYLFRKEGQNVTLSCEQNLNHDAMYWYRQDPGQGLRLIYYSQIVNDFQKGDIAEGYSVSREKKESFPLTVTSAQKNPTAFYLCASSIRDRQYEQYFGPGTRLTVT.